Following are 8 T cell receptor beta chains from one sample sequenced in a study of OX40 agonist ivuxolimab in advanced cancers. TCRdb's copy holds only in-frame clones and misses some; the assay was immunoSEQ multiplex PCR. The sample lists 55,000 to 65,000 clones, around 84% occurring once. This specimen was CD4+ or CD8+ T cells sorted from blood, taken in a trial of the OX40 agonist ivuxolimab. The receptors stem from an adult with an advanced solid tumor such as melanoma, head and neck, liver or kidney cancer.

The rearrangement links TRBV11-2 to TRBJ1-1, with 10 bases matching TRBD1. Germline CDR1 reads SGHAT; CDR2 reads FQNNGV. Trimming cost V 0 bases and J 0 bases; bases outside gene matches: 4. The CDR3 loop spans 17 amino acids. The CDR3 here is CASSLEDRGVMNTEAFF. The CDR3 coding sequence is TGTGCCAGCAGCTTAGAGGACAGGGGGGTCATGAACACTGAAGCTTTCTTT. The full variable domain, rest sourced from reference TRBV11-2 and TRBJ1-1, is EAGVAQSPRYKIIEKRQSVAFWCNPISGHATLYWYQQILGQGPKLLIQFQNNGVVDDSQLPKDRFSAERLKGVDSTLKIQPAKLEDSAVYLCASSLEDRGVMNTEAFFGQGTRLTVV.

In DNA form, the CDR3 reads TGTGCCATCTCGGAGGGAGTGGGTAATTCACCCCTCCACTTT. Translation gives CAISEGVGNSPLHF. The V call is TRBV10-3, the J call TRBJ1-6; D uncertain. V was trimmed by 8 bases and J by 6 bases, leaving 14 bases between them. CDR1 is ENHRY and CDR2 is SYGVKD in the germline V gene. The CDR3 covers 14 residues.

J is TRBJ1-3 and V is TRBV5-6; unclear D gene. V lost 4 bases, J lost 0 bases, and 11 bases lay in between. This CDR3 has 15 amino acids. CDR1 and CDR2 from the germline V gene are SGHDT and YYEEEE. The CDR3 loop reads CASSAYTSSGNTIYF. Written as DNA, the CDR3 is TGTGCCAGCAGCGCTTACACAAGCTCTGGAAACACCATATATTTT.

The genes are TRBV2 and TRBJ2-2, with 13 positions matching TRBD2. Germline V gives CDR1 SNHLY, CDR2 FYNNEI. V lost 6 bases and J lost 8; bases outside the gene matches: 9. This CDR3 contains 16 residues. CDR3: CASRPTSGGAAGELFF. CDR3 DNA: TGTGCCAGCAGACCCACTAGCGGGGGGGCGGCTGGGGAGCTGTTTTTT.

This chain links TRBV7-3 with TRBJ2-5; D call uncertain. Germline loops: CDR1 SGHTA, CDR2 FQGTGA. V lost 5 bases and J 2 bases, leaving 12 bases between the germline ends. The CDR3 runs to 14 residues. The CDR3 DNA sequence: TGTGCCAGCAGCCAAGTTGGAAAACAAGAGACCCAGTACTTC. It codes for CASSQVGKQETQYF.

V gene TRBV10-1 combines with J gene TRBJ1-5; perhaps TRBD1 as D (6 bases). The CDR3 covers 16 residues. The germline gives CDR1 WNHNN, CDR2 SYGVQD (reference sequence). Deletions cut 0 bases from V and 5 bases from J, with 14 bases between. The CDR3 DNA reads TGCGCCAGCAGTGAGTCTTCCAGGGGTGAGGATCAGCCCCAGCATTTT. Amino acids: CASSESSRGEDQPQHF.

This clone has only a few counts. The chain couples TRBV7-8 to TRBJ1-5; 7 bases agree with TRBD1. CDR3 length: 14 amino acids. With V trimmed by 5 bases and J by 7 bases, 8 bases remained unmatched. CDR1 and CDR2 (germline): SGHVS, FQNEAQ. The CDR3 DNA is TGTGCCAGCAGCCCACAGGGGTTGGCCCAGCCCCAGCATTTT. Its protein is CASSPQGLAQPQHF.

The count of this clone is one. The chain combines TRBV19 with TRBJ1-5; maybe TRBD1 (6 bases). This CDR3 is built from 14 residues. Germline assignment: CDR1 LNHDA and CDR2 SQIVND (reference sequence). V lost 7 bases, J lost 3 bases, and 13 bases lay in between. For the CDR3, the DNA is TGTGCCAGTAAACCAGGACAGAACAATCAGCCCCAGCATTTT. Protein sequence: CASKPGQNNQPQHF.